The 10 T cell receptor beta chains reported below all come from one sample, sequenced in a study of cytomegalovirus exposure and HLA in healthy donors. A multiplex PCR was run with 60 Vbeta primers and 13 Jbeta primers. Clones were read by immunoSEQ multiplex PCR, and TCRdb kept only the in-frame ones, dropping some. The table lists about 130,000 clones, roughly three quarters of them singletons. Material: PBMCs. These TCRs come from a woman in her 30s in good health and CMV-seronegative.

The DNA of the CDR3 is TGCGCCAGCAGCTTGGGGCACTCTGGAAACACCATATATTTT. Protein sequence: CASSLGHSGNTIYF. J is TRBJ1-3 and V is TRBV5-1; D is unclear. Looked up from germline, CDR1 is SGHRS and CDR2 is YFSETQ. Trimming took 0 bases from V and 0 from J, leaving 4 bases between them. The CDR3 sequence is 14 residues long.

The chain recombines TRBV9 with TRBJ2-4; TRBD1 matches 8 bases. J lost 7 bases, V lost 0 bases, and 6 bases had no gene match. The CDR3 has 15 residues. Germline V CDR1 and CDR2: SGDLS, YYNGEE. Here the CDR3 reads CASSVAGQGANIQYF. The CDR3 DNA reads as TGTGCCAGCAGCGTAGCCGGACAGGGAGCCAACATTCAGTACTTC.

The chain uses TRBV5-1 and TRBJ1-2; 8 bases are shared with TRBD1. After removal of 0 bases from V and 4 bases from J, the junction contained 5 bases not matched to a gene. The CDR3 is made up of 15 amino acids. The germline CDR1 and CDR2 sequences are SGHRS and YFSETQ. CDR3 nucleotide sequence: TGCGCCAGCAGCTTGGGGTCAGGGGGCTTCTATGGCTACACCTTC. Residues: CASSLGSGGFYGYTF.

The CDR3 DNA is TGCGCCAGCAGCCCGGGACAGATATACACTGAAGCTTTCTTT. Its translation: CASSPGQIYTEAFF. The V call is TRBV5-1, the J call TRBJ1-1; TRBD1 agrees at 7 bases. With 4 bases clipped from V and 3 bases from J, the junction kept 6 bases outside the gene matches. Germline CDR1 reads SGHRS; CDR2 reads YFSETQ. The CDR3 is 14 amino acids.

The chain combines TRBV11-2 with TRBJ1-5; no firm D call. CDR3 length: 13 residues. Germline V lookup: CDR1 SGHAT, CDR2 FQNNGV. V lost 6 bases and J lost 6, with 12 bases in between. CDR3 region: CASSYGVGQPQHF. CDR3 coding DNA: TGTGCCAGCAGTTACGGGGTGGGTCAGCCCCAGCATTTT.

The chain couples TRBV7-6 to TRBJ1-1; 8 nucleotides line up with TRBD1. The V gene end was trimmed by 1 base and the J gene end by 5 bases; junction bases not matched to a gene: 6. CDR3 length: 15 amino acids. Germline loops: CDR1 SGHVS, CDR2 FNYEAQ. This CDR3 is CASSLDHRGTTEAFF. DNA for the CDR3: TGTGCCAGCAGCTTAGACCACAGGGGGACGACTGAAGCTTTCTTT.

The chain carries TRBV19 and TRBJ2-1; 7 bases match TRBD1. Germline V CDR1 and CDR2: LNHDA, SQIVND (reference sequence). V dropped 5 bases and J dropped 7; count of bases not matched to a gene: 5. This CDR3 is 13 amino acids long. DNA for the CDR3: TGTGCCAGTAGTTTTACAGGGGAGAATGAGCAGTTCTTC. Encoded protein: CASSFTGENEQFF.

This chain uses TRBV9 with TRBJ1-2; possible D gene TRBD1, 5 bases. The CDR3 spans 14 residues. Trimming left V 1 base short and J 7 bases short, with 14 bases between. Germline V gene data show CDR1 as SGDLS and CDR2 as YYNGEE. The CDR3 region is CASSVSGGVGGYTF. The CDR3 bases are TGTGCCAGCAGCGTATCGGGAGGGGTAGGTGGCTACACCTTC.

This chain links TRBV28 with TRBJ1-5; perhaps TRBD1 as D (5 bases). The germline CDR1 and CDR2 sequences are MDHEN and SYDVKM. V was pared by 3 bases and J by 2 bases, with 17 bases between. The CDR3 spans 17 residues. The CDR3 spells CASSFAGGGRGNQPQHF. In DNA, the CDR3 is TGTGCCAGCAGTTTCGCCGGGGGGGGGAGGGGCAATCAGCCCCAGCATTTT.

CDR3 protein: CASSKINREETQYF. The CDR3, as DNA: TGTGCCAGCTCAAAAATCAATCGGGAAGAGACCCAGTACTTC. The V call is TRBV18, the J call TRBJ2-5; D is uncertain. This CDR3 spans 14 amino acids. The germline gives CDR1 KGHSH, CDR2 LQKENI. V dropped 5 bases and J dropped 3 bases, with 13 bases sitting between them. The full variable domain, with the rest looked up from reference TRBV18 and TRBJ2-5, is NAGVMQNPRHLVRRRGQEARLRCSPMKGHSHVYWYRQLPEEGLKFMVYLQKENIIDESGMPKERFSAEFPKEGPSILRIQQVVRGDSAAYFCASSKINREETQYFGPGTRLLVL.